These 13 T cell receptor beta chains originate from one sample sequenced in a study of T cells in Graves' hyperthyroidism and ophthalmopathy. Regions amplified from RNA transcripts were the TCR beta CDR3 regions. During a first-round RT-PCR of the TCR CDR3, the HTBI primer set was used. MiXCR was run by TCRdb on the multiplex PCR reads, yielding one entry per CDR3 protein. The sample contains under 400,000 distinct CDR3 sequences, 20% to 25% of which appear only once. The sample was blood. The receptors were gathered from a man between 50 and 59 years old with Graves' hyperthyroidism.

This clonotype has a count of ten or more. The CDR3 sequence: CASTPMGYNEQFF. Written as DNA, the CDR3 is TGTGCCAGCACCCCAATGGGCTACAATGAGCAGTTCTTC. The rearrangement joins TRBV2 to TRBJ2-1; D remains ambiguous. The V end lost 7 bases, the J end lost 3 bases, and 10 bases lay between the germline ends. This CDR3 is 13 amino acids long. Germline V lookup: CDR1 SNHLY, CDR2 FYNNEI.

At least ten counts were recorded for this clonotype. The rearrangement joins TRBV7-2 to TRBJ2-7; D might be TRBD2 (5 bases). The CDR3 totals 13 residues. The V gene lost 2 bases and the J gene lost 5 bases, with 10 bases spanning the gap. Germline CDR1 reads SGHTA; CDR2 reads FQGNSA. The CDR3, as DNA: TGTGCCAGCAGCTTACGGGGTACTGACGAGCAGTACTTC. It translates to CASSLRGTDEQYF. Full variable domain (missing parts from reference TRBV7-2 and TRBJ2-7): GAGVSQSPSNKVTEKGKDVELRCDPISGHTALYWYRQSLGQGLEFLIYFQGNSAPDKSGLPSDRFSAERTGGSVSTLTIQRTQQEDSAVYLCASSLRGTDEQYFGPGTRLTVT.

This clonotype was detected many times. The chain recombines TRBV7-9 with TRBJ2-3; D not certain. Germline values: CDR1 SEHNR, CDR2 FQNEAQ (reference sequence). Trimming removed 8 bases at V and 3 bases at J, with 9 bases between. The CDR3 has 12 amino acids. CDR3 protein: CASGVMTDTQYF. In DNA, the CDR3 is TGTGCCAGCGGGGTGATGACAGATACGCAGTATTTT.

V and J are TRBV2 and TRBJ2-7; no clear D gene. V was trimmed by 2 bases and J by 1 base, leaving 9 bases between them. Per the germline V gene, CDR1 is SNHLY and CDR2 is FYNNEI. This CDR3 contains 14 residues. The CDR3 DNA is TGTGCCAGCAGTGAAATCCCTAGATCCTACGAGCAGTACTTC. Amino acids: CASSEIPRSYEQYF.

This chain's CDR3 is CASSSLGSTEAFF. CDR3 coding DNA: TGTGCCAGCAGCTCCCTGGGGAGCACTGAAGCTTTCTTT. The rearrangement links TRBV7-3 to TRBJ1-1; D unclear. The germline CDR1 and CDR2 sequences are SGHTA and FQGTGA. The germline V and J ends were trimmed by 4 bases and 4 bases, with 10 bases remaining between them. The CDR3 has 13 residues.

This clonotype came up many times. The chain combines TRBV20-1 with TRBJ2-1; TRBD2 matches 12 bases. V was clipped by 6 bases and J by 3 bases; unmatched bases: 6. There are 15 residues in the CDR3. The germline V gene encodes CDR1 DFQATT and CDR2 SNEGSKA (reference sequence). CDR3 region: CSAAKTSGSYNEQFF. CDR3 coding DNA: TGCAGTGCCGCTAAGACTAGCGGGAGCTACAATGAGCAGTTCTTC.

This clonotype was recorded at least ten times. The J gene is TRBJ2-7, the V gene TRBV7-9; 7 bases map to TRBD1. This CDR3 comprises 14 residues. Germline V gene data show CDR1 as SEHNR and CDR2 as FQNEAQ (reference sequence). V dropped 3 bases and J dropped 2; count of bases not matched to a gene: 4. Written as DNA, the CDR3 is TGTGCCAGCAGCTTCGACAGGGAACCCTACGAGCAGTACTTC. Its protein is CASSFDREPYEQYF.

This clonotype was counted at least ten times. CDR3 sequence (DNA): TGCGCCAGCAGCTTGGGACAGAGCCGCTACAATGAGCAGTTCTTC. Residues: CASSLGQSRYNEQFF. The V and J genes are TRBV5-1 and TRBJ2-1; weak D call: TRBD1 (5 bases). Between the trimmed V and J ends, which lost 0 bases and 3 bases, there was a span of 10 bases. This CDR3 is built from 15 residues. Germline lookup yields CDR1 SGHRS and CDR2 YFSETQ.

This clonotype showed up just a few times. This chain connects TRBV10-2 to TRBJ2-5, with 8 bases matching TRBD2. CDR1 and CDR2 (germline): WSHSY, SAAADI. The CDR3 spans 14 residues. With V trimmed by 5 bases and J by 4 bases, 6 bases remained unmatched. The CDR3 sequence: CASSNAGGGETQYF. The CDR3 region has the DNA TGCGCCAGCAGTAACGCGGGAGGCGGAGAGACCCAGTACTTC.

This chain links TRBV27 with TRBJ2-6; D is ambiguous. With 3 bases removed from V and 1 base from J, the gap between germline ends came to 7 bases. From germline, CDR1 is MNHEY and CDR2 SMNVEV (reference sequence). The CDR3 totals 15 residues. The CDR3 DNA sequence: TGTGCCAGCAGTTTTGTGAGTTCTGGGGCCAACGTCCTGACTTTC. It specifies CASSFVSSGANVLTF.

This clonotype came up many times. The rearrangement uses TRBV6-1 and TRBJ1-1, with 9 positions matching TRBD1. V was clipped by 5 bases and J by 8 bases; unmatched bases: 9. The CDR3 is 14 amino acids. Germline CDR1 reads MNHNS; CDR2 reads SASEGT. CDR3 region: CASSPGTGNFEAFF. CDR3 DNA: TGTGCCAGCAGTCCAGGGACAGGGAACTTCGAAGCTTTCTTT.

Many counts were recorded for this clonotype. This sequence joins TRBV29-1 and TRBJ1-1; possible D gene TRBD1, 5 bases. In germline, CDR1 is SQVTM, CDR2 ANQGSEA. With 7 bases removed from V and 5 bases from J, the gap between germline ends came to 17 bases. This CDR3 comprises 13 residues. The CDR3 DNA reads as TGCAGCGCTAAGGGACTCCCGGGGACTGAAGCTTTCTTT. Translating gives CSAKGLPGTEAFF.

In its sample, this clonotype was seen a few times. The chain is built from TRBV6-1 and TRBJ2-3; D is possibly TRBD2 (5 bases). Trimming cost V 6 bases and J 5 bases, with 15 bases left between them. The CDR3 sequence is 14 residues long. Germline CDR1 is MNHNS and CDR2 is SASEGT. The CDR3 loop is CASSGGPWGDTQYF. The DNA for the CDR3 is TGTGCCAGCAGCGGAGGTCCTTGGGGAGATACGCAGTATTTT.